This TCR beta chain was observed in a study of cytomegalovirus exposure and HLA in healthy donors. Study-wide background: For the approximately 400 genotyped donors, around 76% fell within the Caucasian-associated ancestry cluster. Study results and limitations: Accounts indicate the classifier identified cytomegalovirus status with strong specificity and sensitivity. In vitro experiments confirmed that three CMV-associated chains were specific for CMV antigens.

Notes on this clone: What it binds is not known.

The CDR3 is 15 amino acids. Between the trimmed V and J ends, which lost 4 bases and 1 base, there was a span of 11 bases. Germline-derived CDR1 and CDR2 are SGHRS and YFSETQ. The PCR made use of 60 Vbeta and 13 Jbeta primers. The table came from immunoSEQ multiplex PCR; TCRdb's copy has only in-frame clones and leaves some out. The table shows some 110,000 clones, with approximately 80% occurring only once. This TCR was sampled from a man aged 50-59 years in good health and CMV-seropositive. The specimen sequenced was PBMCs. The genes are TRBV5-1 and TRBJ2-2, with no clear D. The DNA for the CDR3 is TGCGCCAGCAGCCGTACAGCCAAGAACACCGGGGAGCTGTTTTTT. It encodes CASSRTAKNTGELFF. Together with reference TRBV5-1 and TRBJ2-2, the CDR3 gives the full variable domain: KAGVTQTPRYLIKTRGQQVTLSCSPISGHRSVSWYQQTPGQGLQFLFEYFSETQRNKGNFPGRFSGRQFSNSRSEMNVSTLELGDSALYLCASSRTAKNTGELFFGEGSRLTVL.